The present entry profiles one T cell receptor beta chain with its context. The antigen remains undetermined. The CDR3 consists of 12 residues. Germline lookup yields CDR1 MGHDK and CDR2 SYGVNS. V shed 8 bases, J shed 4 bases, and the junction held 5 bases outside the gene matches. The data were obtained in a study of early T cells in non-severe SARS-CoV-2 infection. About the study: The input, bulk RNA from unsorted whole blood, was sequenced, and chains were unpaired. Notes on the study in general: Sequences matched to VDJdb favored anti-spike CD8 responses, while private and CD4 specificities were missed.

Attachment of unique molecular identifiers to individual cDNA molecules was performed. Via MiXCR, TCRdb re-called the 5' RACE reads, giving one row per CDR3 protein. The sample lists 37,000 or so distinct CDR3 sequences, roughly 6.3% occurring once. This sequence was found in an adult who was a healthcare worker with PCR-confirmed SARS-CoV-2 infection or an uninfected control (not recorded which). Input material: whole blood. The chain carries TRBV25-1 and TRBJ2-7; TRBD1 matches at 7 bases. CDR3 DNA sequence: TGTGCCAGCGGGGGACAGCTTTACGAGCAGTACTTC. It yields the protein CASGGQLYEQYF.